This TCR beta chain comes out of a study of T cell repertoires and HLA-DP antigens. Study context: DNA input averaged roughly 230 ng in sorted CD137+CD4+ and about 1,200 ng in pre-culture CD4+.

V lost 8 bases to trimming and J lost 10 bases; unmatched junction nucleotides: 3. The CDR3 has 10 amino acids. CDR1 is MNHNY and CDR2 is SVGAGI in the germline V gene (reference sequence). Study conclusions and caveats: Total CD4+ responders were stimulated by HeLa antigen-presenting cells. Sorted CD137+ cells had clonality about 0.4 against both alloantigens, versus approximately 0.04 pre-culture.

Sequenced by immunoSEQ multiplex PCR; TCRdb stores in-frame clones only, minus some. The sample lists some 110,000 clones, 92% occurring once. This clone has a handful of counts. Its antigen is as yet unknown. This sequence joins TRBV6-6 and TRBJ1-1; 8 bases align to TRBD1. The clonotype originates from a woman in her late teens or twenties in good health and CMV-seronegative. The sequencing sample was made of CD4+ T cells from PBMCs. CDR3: CASVGTGAFF. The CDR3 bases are TGTGCCAGCGTCGGGACAGGAGCTTTCTTT.